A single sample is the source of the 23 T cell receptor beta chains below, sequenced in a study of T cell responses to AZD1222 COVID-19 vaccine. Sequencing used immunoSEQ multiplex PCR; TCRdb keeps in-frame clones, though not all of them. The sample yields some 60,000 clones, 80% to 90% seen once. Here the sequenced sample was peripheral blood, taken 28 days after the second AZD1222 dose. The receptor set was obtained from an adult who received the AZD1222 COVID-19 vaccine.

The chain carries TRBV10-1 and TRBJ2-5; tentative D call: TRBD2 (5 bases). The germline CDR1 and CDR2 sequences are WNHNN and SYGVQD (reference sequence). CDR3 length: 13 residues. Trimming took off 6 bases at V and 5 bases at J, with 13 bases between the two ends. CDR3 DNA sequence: TGCGCCAGCAGCGGGCCTCCGGGGGAGACCCAGTACTTC. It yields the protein CASSGPPGETQYF.

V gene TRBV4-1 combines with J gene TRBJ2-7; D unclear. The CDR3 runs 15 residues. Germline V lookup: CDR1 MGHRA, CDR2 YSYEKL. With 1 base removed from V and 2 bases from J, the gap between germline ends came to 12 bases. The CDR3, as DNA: TGCGCCAGCAGCCAAGCCTCCGGCAGCGCCTACGAGCAGTACTTC. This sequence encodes CASSQASGSAYEQYF.

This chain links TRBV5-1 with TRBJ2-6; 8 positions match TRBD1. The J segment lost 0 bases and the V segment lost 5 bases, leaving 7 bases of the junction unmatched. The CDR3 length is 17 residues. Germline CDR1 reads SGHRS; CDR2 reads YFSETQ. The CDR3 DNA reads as TGCGCCAGCAGGGCCGGGACAGGATTCTCTGGGGCCAACGTCCTGACTTTC. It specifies CASRAGTGFSGANVLTF.

CDR3 DNA: TGCAGCGTTGAGAAAGGACAGGGGATGGCTGGCTACACCTTC. It is translated as CSVEKGQGMAGYTF. The chain couples TRBV29-1 to TRBJ1-2, with 9 bases that match TRBD1. Trimming at V came to 3 bases and at J to 7 bases, leaving 9 bases not matched to a gene. The CDR3 is 14 amino acids. Germline V gene sequence: CDR1 SQVTM, CDR2 ANQGSEA.

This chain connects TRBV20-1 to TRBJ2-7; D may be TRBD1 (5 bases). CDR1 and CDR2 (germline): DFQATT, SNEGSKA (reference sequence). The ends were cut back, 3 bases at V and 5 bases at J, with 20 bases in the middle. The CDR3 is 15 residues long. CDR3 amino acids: CSASRSLPRAHEQYF. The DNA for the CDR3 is TGCAGTGCTAGTCGAAGCCTTCCCAGGGCCCACGAGCAGTACTTC.

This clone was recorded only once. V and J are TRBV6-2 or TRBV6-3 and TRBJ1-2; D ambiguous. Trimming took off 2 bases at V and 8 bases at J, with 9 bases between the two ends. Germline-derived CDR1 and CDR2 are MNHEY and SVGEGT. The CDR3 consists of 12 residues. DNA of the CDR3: TGTGCCAGCAGTTACAGCCGTGGAGGCTACACCTTC. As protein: CASSYSRGGYTF.

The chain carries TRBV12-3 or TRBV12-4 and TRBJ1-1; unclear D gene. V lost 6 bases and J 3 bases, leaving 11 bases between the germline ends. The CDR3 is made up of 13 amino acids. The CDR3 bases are TGTGCCAGCAGCCTAAGGGAGGACACTGAAGCTTTCTTT. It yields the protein CASSLREDTEAFF.

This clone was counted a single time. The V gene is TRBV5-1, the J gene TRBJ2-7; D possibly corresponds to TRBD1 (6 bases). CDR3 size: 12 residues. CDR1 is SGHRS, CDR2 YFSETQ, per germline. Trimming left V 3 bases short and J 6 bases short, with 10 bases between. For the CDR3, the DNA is TGCGCCAGCAGCTCGGACAGCGGCGAGCAGTACTTC. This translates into CASSSDSGEQYF.

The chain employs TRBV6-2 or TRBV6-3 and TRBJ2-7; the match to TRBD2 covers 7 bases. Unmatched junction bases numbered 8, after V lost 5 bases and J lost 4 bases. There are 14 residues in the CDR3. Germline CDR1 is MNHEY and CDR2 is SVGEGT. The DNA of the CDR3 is TGTGCCAGCAGTCCCCGGCTAGCGGCTTACGAGCAGTACTTC. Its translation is CASSPRLAAYEQYF.

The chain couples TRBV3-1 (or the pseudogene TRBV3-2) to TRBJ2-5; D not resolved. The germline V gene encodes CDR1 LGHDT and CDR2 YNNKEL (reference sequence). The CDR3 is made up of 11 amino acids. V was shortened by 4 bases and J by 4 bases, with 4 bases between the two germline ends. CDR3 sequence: CASSPGETQYF. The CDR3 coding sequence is TGTGCCAGCAGCCCGGGAGAGACCCAGTACTTC.

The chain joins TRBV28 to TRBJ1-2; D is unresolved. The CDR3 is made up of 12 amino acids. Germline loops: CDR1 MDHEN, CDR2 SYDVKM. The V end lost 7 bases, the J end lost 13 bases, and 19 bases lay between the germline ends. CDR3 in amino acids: CASTDNLPSLTF. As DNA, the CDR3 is TGTGCCAGCACCGATAACCTCCCGTCGCTCACCTTC.

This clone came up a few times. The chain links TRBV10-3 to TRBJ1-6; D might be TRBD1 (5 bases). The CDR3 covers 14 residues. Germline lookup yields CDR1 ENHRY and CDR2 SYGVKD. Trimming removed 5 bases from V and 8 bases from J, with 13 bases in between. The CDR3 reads CAISPGRPDSPLHF. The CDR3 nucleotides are TGTGCCATCAGTCCGGGACGACCGGATTCACCCCTCCACTTT.

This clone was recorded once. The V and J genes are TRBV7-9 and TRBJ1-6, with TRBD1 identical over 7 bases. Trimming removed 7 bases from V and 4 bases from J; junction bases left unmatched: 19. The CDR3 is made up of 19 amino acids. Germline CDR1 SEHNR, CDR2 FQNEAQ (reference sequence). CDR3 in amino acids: CASTSTRGGQRRYNSPLHF. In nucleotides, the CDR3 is TGTGCCAGCACCTCTACCCGAGGGGGACAGAGAAGATATAATTCACCCCTCCACTTT.

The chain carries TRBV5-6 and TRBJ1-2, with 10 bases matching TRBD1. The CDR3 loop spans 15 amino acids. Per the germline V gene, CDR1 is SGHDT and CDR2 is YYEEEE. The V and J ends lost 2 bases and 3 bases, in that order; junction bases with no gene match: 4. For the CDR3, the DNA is TGTGCCAGCAGCTTTAAGGACAGGGGGTACTATGGCTACACCTTC. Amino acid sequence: CASSFKDRGYYGYTF.

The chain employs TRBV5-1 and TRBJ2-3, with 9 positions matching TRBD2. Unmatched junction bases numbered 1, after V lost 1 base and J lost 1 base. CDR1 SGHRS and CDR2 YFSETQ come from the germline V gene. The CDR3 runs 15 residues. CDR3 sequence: CASSLPSGGTDTQYF. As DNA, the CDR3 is TGCGCCAGCAGCTTGCCTAGCGGGGGCACAGATACGCAGTATTTT.

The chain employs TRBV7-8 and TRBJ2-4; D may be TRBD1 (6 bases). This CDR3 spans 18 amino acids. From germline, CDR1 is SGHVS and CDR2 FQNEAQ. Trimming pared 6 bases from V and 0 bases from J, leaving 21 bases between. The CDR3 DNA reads TGTGCCAGCAGTCCAGGGGCTACTAGTACGCTAGCCAAAAACATTCAGTACTTC. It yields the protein CASSPGATSTLAKNIQYF.

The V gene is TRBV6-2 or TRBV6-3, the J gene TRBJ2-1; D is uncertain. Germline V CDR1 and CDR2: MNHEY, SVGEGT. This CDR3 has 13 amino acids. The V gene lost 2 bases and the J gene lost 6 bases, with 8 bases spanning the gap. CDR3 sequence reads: CASSYHTGNEQFF. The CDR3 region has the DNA TGTGCCAGCAGTTACCATACTGGCAATGAGCAGTTCTTC.

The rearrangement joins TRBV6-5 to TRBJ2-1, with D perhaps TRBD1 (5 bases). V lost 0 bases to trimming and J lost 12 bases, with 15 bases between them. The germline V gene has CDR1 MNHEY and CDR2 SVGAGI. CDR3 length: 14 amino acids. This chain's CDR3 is CASSYSLQGGRQFF. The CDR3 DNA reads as TGTGCCAGCAGTTACTCGTTGCAGGGTGGTAGGCAGTTCTTC.

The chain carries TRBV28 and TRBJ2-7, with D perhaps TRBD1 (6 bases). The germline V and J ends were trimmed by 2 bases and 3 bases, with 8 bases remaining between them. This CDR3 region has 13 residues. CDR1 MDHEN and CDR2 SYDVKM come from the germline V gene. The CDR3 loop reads CASSLGTFYEQYF. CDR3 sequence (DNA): TGTGCCAGCAGTTTAGGGACATTCTACGAGCAGTACTTC.

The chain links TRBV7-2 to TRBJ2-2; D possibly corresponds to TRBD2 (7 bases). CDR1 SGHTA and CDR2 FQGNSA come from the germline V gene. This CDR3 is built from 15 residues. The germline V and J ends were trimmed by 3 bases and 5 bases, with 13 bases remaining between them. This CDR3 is CASSFGGLRTGELFF. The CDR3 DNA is TGTGCCAGCAGCTTCGGGGGGCTGAGGACCGGGGAGCTGTTTTTT.

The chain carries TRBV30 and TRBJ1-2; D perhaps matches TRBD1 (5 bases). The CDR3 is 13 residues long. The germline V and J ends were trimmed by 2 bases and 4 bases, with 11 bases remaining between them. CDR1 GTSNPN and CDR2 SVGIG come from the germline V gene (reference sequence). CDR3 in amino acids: CAWSFSGGYGYTF. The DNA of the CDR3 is TGTGCCTGGAGTTTCTCCGGGGGCTATGGCTACACCTTC. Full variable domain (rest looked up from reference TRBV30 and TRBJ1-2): SQTIHQWPATLVQPVGSPLSLECTVEGTSNPNLYWYRQAAGRGLQLLFYSVGIGQISSEVPQNLSASRPQDRQFILSSKKLLLSDSGFYLCAWSFSGGYGYTFGSGTRLTVV.

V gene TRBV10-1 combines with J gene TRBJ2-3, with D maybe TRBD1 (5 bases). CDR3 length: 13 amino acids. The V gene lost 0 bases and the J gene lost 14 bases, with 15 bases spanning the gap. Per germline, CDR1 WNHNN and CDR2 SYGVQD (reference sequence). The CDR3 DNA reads TGCGCCAGCAGTGAGTCGCTCACAGGATCTCTGTATTTT. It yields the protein CASSESLTGSLYF.

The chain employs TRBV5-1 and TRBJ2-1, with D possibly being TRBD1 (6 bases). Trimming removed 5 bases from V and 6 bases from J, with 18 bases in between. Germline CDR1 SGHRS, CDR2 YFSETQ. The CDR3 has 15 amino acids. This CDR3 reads CASRSTGSVINEQFF. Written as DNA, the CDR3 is TGCGCCAGCAGATCTACAGGGAGCGTTATCAATGAGCAGTTCTTC.